The 17 T cell receptor beta chains listed next were all sequenced from one sample in a study of T cells in Graves' hyperthyroidism and ophthalmopathy. RNA transcripts yielded amplified TCR beta CDR3 regions. HTBI primers were used for first-round RT-PCR of the TCR CDR3. Using its own MiXCR run on the multiplex PCR reads, TCRdb lists one record per CDR3 protein. The data show 350,000 or so distinct CDR3 sequences, around a sixth seen once. The material sequenced was blood. The source is a woman aged 45-59 years with Graves' hyperthyroidism.

A remark on this clonotype: This may come from a read error, since a much larger clone is one base off. The J gene is TRBJ2-1, the V gene TRBV28; possibly TRBD1 or TRBD2 for D (6 bases each). Germline CDR1 reads MDHEN; CDR2 reads SYDVKM. The CDR3 length is 15 residues. The DNA of the CDR3 is TGTGCCAGCATCTCAGGGGCGGGATACTACAATGGGCAGTTCTTC. As protein: CASISGAGYYNGQFF.

This clonotype has at least ten counts. The chain is built from TRBV5-6 and TRBJ2-5; 10 nucleotides align to TRBD2. Germline trimming cut 4 bases from V and 1 base from J; bases unmatched to any gene: 7. There are 16 residues in the CDR3. Germline CDR1 reads SGHDT; CDR2 reads YYEEEE. CDR3 residues: CASSRGLAQIQETQYF. CDR3 coding DNA: TGTGCCAGCAGCCGGGGACTAGCGCAAATCCAAGAGACCCAGTACTTC.

In this sample, this clonotype turned up a few times. The CDR3 nucleotides read TGTGCCAGCAGCGTACAGGACTCTGGAAACACCATATATTTT. The encoded protein is CASSVQDSGNTIYF. The V call is TRBV9, the J call TRBJ1-3; D call uncertain. The V gene lost 1 base and the J gene lost 0 bases, with 5 bases spanning the gap. Per germline, CDR1 SGDLS and CDR2 YYNGEE. The CDR3 runs to 14 residues.

This clonotype was seen a few times. This may arise from a read error, as a much more abundant clone is one base away. This rearrangement joins TRBV6-1 to TRBJ1-1; D uncertain. This CDR3 region has 16 residues. Per germline, CDR1 MNHNS and CDR2 SASEGT. The CDR3 DNA sequence: TGTGCCAGCAGCCCCAGTCCTTTCGGAGGGCGTCCTGAAGCTTCCTTT. Its protein is CASSPSPFGGRPEASF.

CDR3 protein: CASSTEKLFF. The CDR3, as DNA: TGTGCCAGCAGCACAGAAAAACTGTTTTTT. The gene calls are TRBV9 and TRBJ1-4; no firm D call. V was cut by 4 bases and J by 8 bases, with 3 bases left in between. Germline V gene data show CDR1 as SGDLS and CDR2 as YYNGEE. The CDR3 spans 10 residues.

The chain joins TRBV12-3 or TRBV12-4 to TRBJ1-5, with D uncertain. Trimming stripped 2 bases from V and 7 bases from J, with 15 bases between. There are 15 residues in the CDR3. CDR3 region: CASSLYYGAGQPQHF. The DNA of the CDR3 is TGTGCCAGCAGTTTATATTACGGAGCGGGCCAGCCCCAGCATTTT.

As to this clonotype: One end of the junction is discordant with germline, which a read error may explain. This chain uses TRBV7-7 with TRBJ2-2, with TRBD1 identical over 7 bases. This CDR3 region has 17 residues. Germline values: CDR1 SSHAT, CDR2 FNYEAQ (reference sequence). CDR3 DNA sequence: TGTGCTAGCAGCCCATATACGGGACAGTCGAACACCGGGGAGCTGTTTTTT. The encoded protein is CASSPYTGQSNTGELFF.

V usage is TRBV12-3 or TRBV12-4 and J usage is TRBJ2-7; 8 bases match TRBD2. The CDR3 consists of 15 residues. The junction had 8 bases not matched to a gene; V was cut back by 5 bases and J by 2 bases. CDR3 DNA: TGTGCCAGCAGTCCCCCTCTTAGCGGGACCTACGAGCAGTACGTC. Translated: CASSPPLSGTYEQYV.

This clonotype was picked up a small number of times. The chain combines TRBV12-3 or TRBV12-4 with TRBJ1-1; no reliable D call. The ends were cut back, 5 bases at V and 1 base at J, with 11 bases in the middle. This CDR3 region has 14 residues. The CDR3 loop reads CASSRYGANTEAFF. CDR3 coding DNA: TGTGCCAGCAGTCGATACGGAGCGAACACTGAAGCTTTCTTT.

This clonotype was observed many times. The chain carries TRBV12-3 or TRBV12-4 and TRBJ2-7; 11 nucleotides line up with TRBD2. The CDR3 is 13 amino acids. With 10 bases clipped from V and 1 base from J, the junction kept 3 bases outside the gene matches. CDR3 amino acids: CATASGGSYEQYF. CDR3 nucleotides: TGTGCCACGGCTAGCGGGGGGTCCTACGAGCAGTACTTC.

This clonotype was detected ten times or more. This chain links TRBV28 with TRBJ1-5; 10 bases map to TRBD1. CDR1 is MDHEN and CDR2 is SYDVKM in the germline V gene. Losses at the gene ends were 2 bases for V and 6 bases for J; bases not matched to a gene: 7. The CDR3 runs to 16 residues. In nucleotides, the CDR3 is TGTGCCAGCAGTTTAATGGGACAGGGGTACGGTCAGCCCCAGCATTTT. Amino acids: CASSLMGQGYGQPQHF.

The rearrangement uses TRBV20-1 and TRBJ1-4; 7 bases are a match to TRBD1. V was clipped by 5 bases and J by 6 bases; unmatched bases: 9. CDR1 is DFQATT and CDR2 is SNEGSKA in the germline V gene (reference sequence). CDR3 size: 14 residues. This chain's CDR3 is CSAARTGADEKLFF. Written as DNA, the CDR3 is TGCAGTGCTGCCCGGACAGGAGCAGATGAAAAACTGTTTTTT.

This clonotype was recorded many times. The chain has TRBV30 and TRBJ1-2; D unresolved. The CDR3 has 12 amino acids. Germline V gene lookup returns CDR1 GTSNPN and CDR2 SVGIG (reference sequence). V was clipped by 0 bases and J by 12 bases, with 14 bases between them. CDR3 coding DNA: TGTGCCTGGAGTGTACTAGGTTCCGCGGACACCTTC. Its protein is CAWSVLGSADTF.

This clonotype has at least ten counts. The chain links TRBV3-1 to TRBJ1-2; D perhaps matches TRBD1 (5 bases). Germline CDR1 reads LGHDT; CDR2 reads YNNKEL (reference sequence). V was trimmed by 0 bases and J by 7 bases, leaving 18 bases between them. The CDR3 is 16 residues long. In nucleotides, the CDR3 is TGTGCCAGCAGCCAAGATTTTGGGGCCACTTCGGGTGGCTACACCTTC. Protein product: CASSQDFGATSGGYTF. Filled out from reference TRBV3-1 and TRBJ1-2, the complete variable domain reads DTAVSQTPKYLVTQMGNDKSIKCEQNLGHDTMYWYKQDSKKFLKIMFSYNNKELIINETVPNRFSPKSPDKAHLNLHINSLELGDSAVYFCASSQDFGATSGGYTFGSGTRLTVV.

This clonotype was observed a few times. The chain combines TRBV6-1 with TRBJ1-1; maybe TRBD1 (5 bases). The CDR3 consists of 13 residues. Germline-derived CDR1 and CDR2 are MNHNS and SASEGT. Trimming pared 7 bases from V and 8 bases from J, leaving 17 bases between. CDR3 amino acids: CASTQRGMEEAFF. CDR3 DNA sequence: TGTGCCAGCACACAGCGGGGGATGGAGGAAGCTTTCTTT.

This rearrangement joins TRBV5-1 to TRBJ1-1, with 7 bases fitting TRBD1. The CDR3 contains 13 residues. Germline V gene data show CDR1 as SGHRS and CDR2 as YFSETQ. Trimming removed 1 base from V and 12 bases from J; junction bases left unmatched: 9. The CDR3 nucleotides are TGCGCCAGCAGCTTGTTAGAGACAGGGACTTCTTTCTTT. Amino acids: CASSLLETGTSFF.

On this clonotype itself: The junction does not match germline at one end; this may be a read error. The chain links TRBV11-2 to TRBJ1-2; TRBD1 matches at 8 bases. There are 16 residues in the CDR3. The germline gives CDR1 SGHAT, CDR2 FQNNGV. The CDR3 DNA reads TGTGCCAGCAGCATCAAGCAGACAGGGGTTTACTATGGCCACACCTTC. Its protein is CASSIKQTGVYYGHTF.